This TCR beta chain was sequenced for a study of T cell changes during pregnancy in multiple sclerosis. This CDR3 region has 22 residues. Repertoires were generated with immunoSEQ multiplex PCR, while TCRdb's copy carries only in-frame clones and drops some. The sample carries tens of thousands of clones, approximately 91% recorded once. The genes are TRBV12-2 and TRBJ2-5; TRBD2 is the table's D call, not checked against the DNA. TRBV12-2 is annotated as a pseudogene. Sample: PBMCs (not recorded whether the cells were cultured). This TCR came from a female donor with multiple sclerosis, enrolled in a pregnancy study. CDR3 sequence: CASRLLGAPLNSGSTPRETQYF. The CDR3 DNA is TGTGCAAGTCGCTTACTAGGGGCGCCTTTGAATAGCGGGAGTACACCAAGGGAGACCCAGTACTTC.